This T cell receptor beta chain was captured in a study of OX40 agonist ivuxolimab in advanced cancers. Study summary: Those enrolled were approximately 78% male, with a mean age of around 60 years and ages from about 20 to 85. Study observations and caveats: Blood T cells, both CD4+ and CD8+, expanded clonally by week 6 at 0.1 to 3.0 mg/kg. The average count of expanded clones was higher among CD8+ T cells than among CD4+.

The table came from immunoSEQ multiplex PCR; TCRdb's copy has only in-frame clones and leaves some out. The profile covers 68,000 or so clones, with roughly four fifths appearing a single time and approximately 10% taken by the ten largest. Concerning this clone itself: Its antigen is as yet unknown.

V lost 8 bases, J lost 5 bases, and 12 bases lay in between. Germline assignment: CDR1 LGHNT and CDR2 FRNRAP. This CDR3 has 12 amino acids. Autoimmune disease history or systemic immunosuppression was exclusionary. The genes are TRBV12-5 and TRBJ2-5, with D unclear. This specimen was CD4+ or CD8+ T cells sorted from blood, taken in a trial of the OX40 agonist ivuxolimab. This TCR came from an adult with an advanced solid tumor such as melanoma, head and neck, liver or kidney cancer. For the CDR3, the DNA is TGTGCTAGTCGCGCCCTCGAGGAGACCCAGTACTTC. This encodes CASRALEETQYF.